This T cell receptor beta chain was sequenced during a study of blood T cell repertoires in COVID-19. Participant-given clinical history determined each cohort assignment. Only a few counts were recorded for this clone. Assay: immunoSEQ multiplex PCR; the TCRdb copy retains only in-frame clones and omits some. This sample has approximately 220,000 clones, with 80% to 90% found just once. Germline-derived CDR1 and CDR2 are MRHNA and SNTAGT. The CDR3 contains 15 residues. V shed 6 bases and J 5 bases; nucleotides not matched to a gene: 5. The chain carries TRBV6-4 and TRBJ2-2; 11 bases match TRBD1. The sequenced material came from PBMCs or T cells enriched from blood (not recorded which). This receptor was obtained from a woman aged 18 to 35 in a cohort exposed to, infected with or recovered from COVID-19 (not recorded which). The CDR3 loop is CASSDGQGATGELFF. The CDR3 DNA sequence: TGTGCCAGCAGCGACGGACAGGGGGCGACCGGGGAGCTGTTTTTT.